Shown below are 16 T cell receptor beta chains from a single sample sequenced in a study of CD8 T cells in ankylosing spondylitis. In TCRdb, the 5' RACE reads were re-called with MiXCR into one record per CDR3 protein. The sample has roughly 46,000 distinct CDR3 sequences, under 4.5% seen once. Sequenced: blood, either unsorted or a sorted T cell fraction (not recorded which). Receptor source: a female donor with ankylosing spondylitis or in good health (not recorded which).

This clonotype was picked up many times. The J gene is TRBJ2-6, the V gene TRBV9; D gene ambiguous. The CDR3 totals 15 residues. The germline V gene has CDR1 SGDLS and CDR2 YYNGEE. The V and J ends lost 1 base and 2 bases respectively, with 7 bases between them. The CDR3 coding sequence is TGTGCCAGCAGCGTATACGGCGCTGGGGCCAACGTCCTGACTTTC. Amino acids: CASSVYGAGANVLTF.

This clonotype was found many times. J is TRBJ1-2 and V is TRBV9; the D gene is possibly TRBD1 (5 bases). The CDR3 sequence is 14 residues long. Trimming removed 3 bases at V and 4 bases at J, with 13 bases between. CDR1 and CDR2 from the germline V gene are SGDLS and YYNGEE. The DNA for the CDR3 is TGTGCCAGCAGCGAAGTGAGGGGTTCCTATGGCTACACCTTC. It codes for CASSEVRGSYGYTF.

This rearrangement joins TRBV9 to TRBJ1-1; weak D call: TRBD1 (6 bases). The CDR3 runs to 14 residues. CDR1 is SGDLS, CDR2 YYNGEE, per germline. V was cut by 4 bases and J by 6 bases, with 16 bases left in between. CDR3 sequence: CASSPQGESSEAFF. DNA of the CDR3: TGTGCCAGCAGCCCACAGGGAGAAAGCTCTGAAGCTTTCTTT. Variable domain in full (rest from reference TRBV9 and TRBJ1-1): DSGVTQTPKHLITATGQRVTLRCSPRSGDLSVYWYQQSLDQGLQFLIQYYNGEERAKGNILERFSAQQFPDLHSELNLSSLELGDSALYFCASSPQGESSEAFFGQGTRLTVV.

This clonotype has a count of ten or more. The chain has TRBV9 and TRBJ2-1; TRBD1 aligns across 9 bases. The V gene end was trimmed by 4 bases and the J gene end by 4 bases; junction bases not matched to a gene: 3. The CDR3 has 14 residues. The germline V gene encodes CDR1 SGDLS and CDR2 YYNGEE. The CDR3 DNA reads as TGTGCCAGCAGCATACAGGGGGCTTACAATGAGCAGTTCTTC. Its translation is CASSIQGAYNEQFF.

Comment on this clonotype: A junction boundary mismatches the germline segment, possibly from a read error. The gene calls are TRBV9 and TRBJ1-6, with D unresolved. CDR3 length: 15 residues. Per germline, CDR1 SGDLS and CDR2 YYNGEE. The CDR3 here is CPSSSTRAPHSPLHF. The DNA for the CDR3 is TGTCCCAGCAGCTCAACGCGAGCCCCCCATTCACCACTCCACTTT.

This clonotype was recorded only once. The rearrangement uses TRBV9 and TRBJ2-3; D may be TRBD2 (5 bases). CDR1 and CDR2 from the germline V gene are SGDLS and YYNGEE. The V gene lost 3 bases and the J gene lost 2 bases, with 13 bases spanning the gap. CDR3 length: 15 amino acids. The CDR3, as DNA: TGTGCCAGCAGCGACGGGGAACAGATCACAGATACGCAGTATTTT. Encoded protein: CASSDGEQITDTQYF.

This clonotype occurred many times. The V gene is TRBV9, the J gene TRBJ2-7; TRBD2 aligns across 7 bases. Losses at the gene ends were 0 bases for V and 6 bases for J; bases not matched to a gene: 6. CDR1 SGDLS and CDR2 YYNGEE come from the germline V gene. This CDR3 has 14 residues. In nucleotides, the CDR3 is TGTGCCAGCAGCGTAGCTGGTTCGGGAGGCGAGCAGTACTTC. It yields the protein CASSVAGSGGEQYF.

This clonotype was counted many times. J is TRBJ2-5 and V is TRBV9; a weak D match, TRBD1 (6 bases). The CDR3 extends over 14 amino acids. V lost 4 bases to trimming and J lost 3 bases, with 13 bases between them. Germline V gives CDR1 SGDLS, CDR2 YYNGEE. The CDR3 reads CASSTGTKKETQYF. The CDR3 DNA reads as TGTGCCAGCAGCACCGGGACAAAGAAAGAGACCCAGTACTTC.

This clonotype was found many times. J is TRBJ1-1 and V is TRBV9; 10 bases agree with TRBD1. This CDR3 is 15 amino acids long. CDR1 and CDR2 from the germline V gene are SGDLS and YYNGEE. V was pared by 4 bases and J by 1 base, with 4 bases of the junction left unmatched. This chain's CDR3 is CASSPRQGANTEAFF. CDR3 coding DNA: TGTGCCAGCAGCCCACGACAGGGGGCGAACACTGAAGCTTTCTTT.

This clonotype was seen at least ten times. V and J are TRBV9 and TRBJ2-3; D uncertain. Germline V gives CDR1 SGDLS, CDR2 YYNGEE. V was trimmed by 1 base and J by 1 base, leaving 10 bases between them. The CDR3 totals 15 residues. CDR3 loop: CASSVQGLRTDTQYF. The CDR3 DNA follows: TGTGCCAGCAGCGTACAAGGGTTGCGCACAGATACGCAGTATTTT.

This clonotype is medium-sized by share. The genes are TRBV9 and TRBJ1-2; D gene ambiguous. Germline V CDR1 and CDR2: SGDLS, YYNGEE. The CDR3 length is 12 residues. V lost 0 bases, J lost 8 bases, and 8 bases lay in between. This CDR3 reads CASSVGPGGYTF. In nucleotides, the CDR3 is TGTGCCAGCAGCGTAGGCCCAGGCGGCTACACCTTC.

This clonotype occurred many times. The chain is built from TRBV9 and TRBJ2-6; weak D call: TRBD1 (6 bases). V lost 1 base and J 2 bases, leaving 13 bases between the germline ends. The CDR3 extends over 17 amino acids. The germline V gene has CDR1 SGDLS and CDR2 YYNGEE. This chain's CDR3 is CASSVSAGTTGANVLTF. The DNA of the CDR3 is TGTGCCAGCAGCGTATCGGCAGGGACAACTGGGGCCAACGTCCTGACTTTC.

This clonotype was found many times. The CDR3 DNA is TGTGCCAGCAGCCCCAGGGACAGGGATTATGATTCACCCCTCCACTTT. Protein: CASSPRDRDYDSPLHF. This chain uses TRBV9 with TRBJ1-6, with TRBD1 identical over 9 bases. The germline V gene encodes CDR1 SGDLS and CDR2 YYNGEE. The CDR3 totals 16 residues. V gave up 4 bases and J gave up 8 bases; unmatched junction bases: 10.

This rearrangement joins TRBV9 to TRBJ1-1; D not certain. V dropped 4 bases and J dropped 1 base, with 14 bases sitting between them. The CDR3 has 15 residues. Looked up from germline, CDR1 is SGDLS and CDR2 is YYNGEE. In nucleotides, the CDR3 is TGTGCCAGCAGCACCGACTATAGAAGGAACACTGAAGCTTTCTTT. This sequence encodes CASSTDYRRNTEAFF.

On this clonotype itself: Relative to the germline gene, one junction end is altered; a read error may explain this. V and J are TRBV9 and TRBJ2-6; the match to TRBD1 covers 10 bases. Germline V gene data show CDR1 as SGDLS and CDR2 as YYNGEE. CDR3 size: 17 residues. CDR3 nucleotide sequence: TGTGCCAGCAGCGTAGATGGTGCGGGGACAGGGGACAACGTCCTGACTTTC. Residues: CASSVDGAGTGDNVLTF. Variable domain in full (rest from reference TRBV9 and TRBJ2-6): DSGVTQTPKHLITATGQRVTLRCSPRSGDLSVYWYQQSLDQGLQFLIQYYNGEERAKGNILERFSAQQFPDLHSELNLSSLELGDSALYFCASSVDGAGTGDNVLTFGAGSRLTVL.

The chain combines TRBV9 with TRBJ2-7; D not resolved. In germline, CDR1 is SGDLS, CDR2 YYNGEE. V dropped 0 bases and J dropped 2 bases, with 9 bases sitting between them. This CDR3 has 14 amino acids. CDR3 nucleotides: TGTGCCAGCAGCGTAGGCGTGTCAGCCTACGAGCAGTACTTC. It encodes CASSVGVSAYEQYF. Looking up the rest from reference TRBV9 and TRBJ2-7 gives the full variable domain: DSGVTQTPKHLITATGQRVTLRCSPRSGDLSVYWYQQSLDQGLQFLIQYYNGEERAKGNILERFSAQQFPDLHSELNLSSLELGDSALYFCASSVGVSAYEQYFGPGTRLTVT.